What follows are 8 T cell receptor beta chains derived from one specimen sequenced in a study of post-analysis software for immune sequencing data. Incorporated into the TCR beta cDNA libraries were unique molecular identifiers, which served to reduce PCR and sequencing biases. TCRdb ran MiXCR on the PCR reads and lists one entry per CDR3 protein. This table has around 770,000 distinct CDR3 sequences, more than 45% appearing once. Their recognized antigens are unknown. General observations from the study: With TRBV5-6, TRBV5-1 and TRBV20-1 included, about five TRBV segments were more frequent in patients than in controls.

The material sequenced was blood. The source of these receptors is a girl aged 5 to 17 with multiple sclerosis.

This clonotype showed up just a few times. The chain employs TRBV19 and TRBJ2-5, with a weak D call TRBD1 (6 bases). Per the germline V gene, CDR1 is LNHDA and CDR2 is SQIVND (reference sequence). Trimming removed 5 bases from V and 3 bases from J, with 13 bases in between. This CDR3 contains 14 residues. In DNA, the CDR3 is TGTGCCAGTAGTGCCGACAGGAGAAAAGAGACCCAGTACTTC. It specifies CASSADRRKETQYF.

This clonotype has a handful of counts. The chain couples TRBV29-1 to TRBJ2-1; 13 bases align to TRBD2. The CDR3 length is 20 residues. Germline V gene data show CDR1 as SQVTM and CDR2 as ANQGSEA. The trim removed 4 bases at V and 4 bases at J, leaving 19 bases unmatched. The CDR3 region has the DNA TGCAGCGTTGGTTCGGTACACGTAGCAGGGACTAGCGGGATTTACAATGAGCAGTTCTTC. Amino acid sequence: CSVGSVHVAGTSGIYNEQFF.

On this clonotype itself: The junction shows a germline mismatch at one end, possibly a read error. The rearrangement uses TRBV6-5 and TRBJ2-5; 7 nucleotides align to TRBD1. Germline CDR1 and CDR2: MNHEY and SVGAGI. This CDR3 has 14 amino acids. The chain's CDR3 is CASRYSTGQETQYF. The DNA of the CDR3 is TGTGCCAGCAGGTACTCGACAGGGCAAGAGACCCAGTACTTC.

This chain links TRBV29-1 with TRBJ2-7; TRBD2 matches 11 bases. Germline V gene lookup returns CDR1 SQVTM and CDR2 ANQGSEA. The CDR3 consists of 15 residues. The V segment lost 3 bases and the J segment 5 bases; nucleotides outside the gene matches: 9. This chain's CDR3 is CSVEGLAGGAHEQYF. The CDR3 bases are TGCAGCGTTGAGGGGCTAGCGGGAGGCGCCCACGAGCAGTACTTC.

This clonotype occurred a few times. The V and J genes are TRBV7-2 and TRBJ2-7, with 11 bases fitting TRBD2. Germline V gives CDR1 SGHTA, CDR2 FQGNSA. Germline trimming cut 4 bases from V and 2 bases from J; bases unmatched to any gene: 7. The CDR3 is 16 amino acids. The CDR3 is CASSYGLAGAAYEQYF. The DNA of the CDR3 is TGTGCCAGCAGCTACGGACTAGCGGGCGCGGCCTACGAGCAGTACTTC.

The chain combines TRBV10-3 with TRBJ2-3; possibly TRBD2 for D (6 bases). V gave up 0 bases and J gave up 0 bases, with 10 bases separating them. This CDR3 is built from 16 residues. Germline CDR1 is ENHRY and CDR2 is SYGVKD. DNA for the CDR3: TGTGCCATCAGTGAGTCCGCGGGATCTAGCACAGATACGCAGTATTTT. Translation: CAISESAGSSTDTQYF.

This chain uses TRBV2 with TRBJ2-7; D is undetermined. This CDR3 spans 14 amino acids. Germline CDR1 SNHLY, CDR2 FYNNEI. V dropped 3 bases and J dropped 0 bases, with 9 bases sitting between them. This CDR3 is CASSDYGSSYEQYF. CDR3 bases: TGTGCCAGCAGTGATTACGGAAGCTCCTACGAGCAGTACTTC.

The genes are TRBV6-1 and TRBJ1-2; TRBD1 is a possible D gene (5 bases). Trimming left V 2 bases short and J 8 bases short, with 15 bases between. This CDR3 has 14 amino acids. Per germline, CDR1 MNHNS and CDR2 SASEGT. The CDR3 DNA follows: TGTGCCAGCAGTGAAAGCGGCCAGGGCGGGGGCTACACCTTC. It specifies CASSESGQGGGYTF.